This TCR beta chain emerged from a study of identical twins' blood T cells. Germline V CDR1 and CDR2: LGHNA, YSLEER. The V end was cut by 0 bases, the J end by 0 bases, with 9 bases between. The CDR3 contains 15 residues. Sample barcodes were added at both library ends during cDNA synthesis. TCRdb recomputed calls from the 5' RACE reads with MiXCR, one row per CDR3 protein. The profile covers a few hundred thousand distinct CDR3 sequences, with approximately 30% appearing a single time and 5.5% to 6.5% taken by the ten largest. Reared together, all three twin pairs probably met the same infectious agents and vaccines.

This chain joins TRBV4-3 and TRBJ2-7; D gene unclear. The source of this sequence is a woman aged 18-49 years in good health. The specimen sequenced was PBMCs. CDR3: CASSQDRFSSYEQYF. The CDR3 nucleotides read TGCGCCAGCAGCCAAGATCGCTTTTCCTCCTACGAGCAGTACTTC.